This T cell receptor beta chain was obtained from a study of blood T cell repertoires in COVID-19. About the study: Both acute and convalescent COVID-19 samples were obtained from the United States, Italy and Spain.

Using immunoSEQ multiplex PCR, the repertoire was profiled, and TCRdb retains in-frame clones only, with some absent. There are tens of thousands of clones in the sample; approximately 84% occur only once, and roughly 11% lies in the top ten. The source of this sequence is a man in his 70s with active or convalescent COVID-19. Material: peripheral blood.

CDR3 amino acids: CASSLEYPGLAGEQFF. In DNA form, the CDR3 reads TGTGCCAGCAGCTTAGAGTATCCGGGACTAGCGGGAGAGCAGTTCTTC. The chain is built from TRBV7-2 and TRBJ2-1; TRBD2 matches at 13 bases. V dropped 1 base and J dropped 10; count of bases not matched to a gene: 7. CDR1 SGHTA and CDR2 FQGNSA come from the germline V gene. The CDR3 extends over 16 amino acids.